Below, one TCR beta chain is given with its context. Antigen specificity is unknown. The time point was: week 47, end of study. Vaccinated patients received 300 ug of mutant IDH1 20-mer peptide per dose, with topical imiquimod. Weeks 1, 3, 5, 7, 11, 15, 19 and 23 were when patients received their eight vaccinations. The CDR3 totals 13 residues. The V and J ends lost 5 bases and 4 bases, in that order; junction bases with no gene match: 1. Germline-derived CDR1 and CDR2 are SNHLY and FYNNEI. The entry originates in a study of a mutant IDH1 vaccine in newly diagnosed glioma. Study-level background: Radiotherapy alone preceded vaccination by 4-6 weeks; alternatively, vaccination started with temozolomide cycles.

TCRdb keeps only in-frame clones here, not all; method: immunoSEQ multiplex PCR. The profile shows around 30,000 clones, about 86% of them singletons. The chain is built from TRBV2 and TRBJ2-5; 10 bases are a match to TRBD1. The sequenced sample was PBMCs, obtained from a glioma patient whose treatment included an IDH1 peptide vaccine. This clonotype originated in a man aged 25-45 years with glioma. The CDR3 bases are TGTGCCAGCAGTCGGACAGGGGGAGAGACCCAGTACTTC. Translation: CASSRTGGETQYF.